This TCR beta chain appears in the sequencing data of a study of early T cells in non-severe SARS-CoV-2 infection. Whole-study context: Chains were not paired, and sequencing was done on bulk RNA from unsorted whole blood.

TCRdb ran MiXCR on the 5' RACE reads and lists one entry per CDR3 protein. The table includes around 61,000 distinct CDR3 sequences, more than 12% detected once. This clonotype occurred a few times. The source is an adult who was a healthcare worker with PCR-confirmed SARS-CoV-2 infection or an uninfected control (not recorded which). Sequencing used whole blood, obtained at baseline.

The CDR3 sequence: CASSSGQTMNTEAFF. The CDR3 region has the DNA TGTGCCAGCAGCTCTGGACAGACCATGAACACTGAAGCTTTCTTT. This sequence joins TRBV11-2 and TRBJ1-1, with D tentatively TRBD1 (6 bases). The CDR3 contains 15 residues. V was cut by 4 bases and J by 0 bases, with 12 bases left in between. Germline lookup yields CDR1 SGHAT and CDR2 FQNNGV.